The 8 T cell receptor beta chains listed next were all sequenced from one sample in a study of T cell responses to AZD1222 COVID-19 vaccine (dated by TCRdb to the early 2020s). The library was obtained by the immunoSEQ multiplex PCR assay. TCRdb obtained this table from immuneACCESS and retained in-frame rearrangements with V and J assigned. These tables miss some clones; where compared with another copy, unresolved V genes account for less than half of the shortfall, and the remainder is unexplained. The sample table records about 170,000 clones; approximately 90% of these occur just once. In total, the top ten clones hold approximately 4% of the sample. What the time point label conveys for this sample: about 28 days (+/-7) after the second vaccine dose. Reading the label with the study, this specimen's treatment or condition is: meningococcal conjugate vaccine given as trial control. The specimen comprised peripheral blood, sampled 28 days after the second dose of the MenACWY control vaccine. These receptors came from an adult who received the MenACWY meningococcal vaccine as a control.

The V call is TRBV29-1, the J call TRBJ1-2; TRBD1 is a possible D gene (5 bases). Germline loops: CDR1 SQVTM, CDR2 ANQGSEA. The V and J ends lost 5 bases and 2 bases respectively, with 12 bases between them. The CDR3 totals 13 residues. The CDR3 bases are TGCAGCGTTAATCAGGGACCGAACTATGGCTACACCTTC. Translated: CSVNQGPNYGYTF.

For this clone: Other nucleotide sequences in the sample specify the same CDR3. The CDR3 DNA follows: TGTGCCAGCAGTTTAGAGACCCAGTACTTC. It translates to CASSLETQYF. The chain recombines TRBV12-3 or TRBV12-4 with TRBJ2-5, with D unclear. The length of the CDR3 is 10 residues. The V end lost 1 base, the J end lost 6 bases, and 0 bases lay between the germline ends.

The chain links TRBV19 to TRBJ2-2; D unclear. There are 13 residues in the CDR3. The germline V gene has CDR1 LNHDA and CDR2 SQIVND (reference sequence). The V end was cut by 3 bases, the J end by 6 bases, with 8 bases between. The CDR3: CASSILDPGELFF. CDR3 bases: TGTGCCAGTAGTATCTTGGACCCCGGGGAGCTGTTTTTT.

CDR3 loop: CASSLFGQPTGLGELFF. The CDR3 coding sequence is TGTGCCAGCAGTTTATTCGGACAGCCCACCGGGCTGGGGGAGCTGTTTTTT. The chain uses TRBV28 and TRBJ2-2; D is perhaps TRBD1 (6 bases). The CDR3 loop spans 17 amino acids. V was clipped by 1 base and J by 8 bases, with 20 bases between them. The germline V gene encodes CDR1 MDHEN and CDR2 SYDVKM.

A single count supports this clone. The chain is built from TRBV10-3 and TRBJ2-7, with 10 bases identical to TRBD1. CDR1 ENHRY and CDR2 SYGVKD come from the germline V gene. This CDR3 spans 14 amino acids. V gave up 6 bases and J gave up 6 bases; unmatched junction bases: 8. CDR3 sequence: CAIRSGTGDSEQYF. For the CDR3, the DNA is TGTGCCATCAGGTCCGGGACAGGGGACTCCGAGCAGTACTTC.

The chain has TRBV2 and TRBJ2-7, with D possibly matching TRBD2 (6 bases). CDR1 and CDR2 from the germline V gene are SNHLY and FYNNEI. CDR3 length equals 16 residues. Deletions cut 7 bases from V and 3 bases from J, with 22 bases between. CDR3 DNA: TGTGCCAGCAAGGGGAAACCTAGCGACCCTCACTACGAGCAGTACTTC. It yields the protein CASKGKPSDPHYEQYF.

The chain links TRBV3-1 (or the pseudogene TRBV3-2) to TRBJ2-7; D is perhaps TRBD1 (6 bases). The ends were cut back, 3 bases at V and 6 bases at J, with 21 bases in the middle. There are 16 residues in the CDR3. Germline lookup yields CDR1 LGHDT and CDR2 YNNKEL (reference sequence). CDR3 residues: CASSHVPRGTGSEQYF. Written as DNA, the CDR3 is TGTGCCAGCAGCCACGTCCCCCGGGGAACAGGGTCCGAGCAGTACTTC.

CDR3 residues: CASSFGGQDGYTF. The CDR3 DNA follows: TGTGCCAGCAGTTTCGGAGGACAGGATGGCTACACCTTC. The V call is TRBV12-3 or TRBV12-4, the J call TRBJ1-2; TRBD1 agrees at 7 bases. The CDR3 is made up of 13 amino acids. J lost 6 bases, V lost 3 bases, and 4 bases had no gene match.